Only a few counts were recorded for the clone carrying this T cell receptor beta chain. This specimen comes from a study of early T cells in non-severe SARS-CoV-2 infection. V shed 2 bases and J shed 2 bases, with 7 bases lying between them. The CDR3 consists of 13 residues. Germline CDR1 and CDR2: SGHRS and YFSETQ. Via MiXCR, TCRdb re-called the 5' RACE reads, giving one row per CDR3 protein. The sample has tens of thousands of distinct CDR3 sequences, over 10% seen once; the top ten hold 4.5% to 7%. J is TRBJ2-5 and V is TRBV5-1; D unclear. The receptor's source is an adult who was a healthcare worker with PCR-confirmed SARS-CoV-2 infection or an uninfected control (not recorded which). The sample was whole blood, taken at baseline. The CDR3 DNA sequence: TGCGCCAGCAGCTTTGACGGACAAGAGACCCAGTACTTC. Its protein product is CASSFDGQETQYF.